These 17 T cell receptor beta chains were all obtained from the same sample, sequenced in a study of T-cell reconstitution after alpha-beta-depleted transplantation in children. As it was prepared, the TCRbeta library received unique molecular identifiers. MiXCR was run by TCRdb on the PCR reads, yielding one entry per CDR3 protein. The profile shows hundreds of thousands of distinct CDR3 sequences, roughly 15% of them singletons. Material: PBMCs from the stem cell graft donor, obtained from the stem cell graft. These receptors came from a human donor who donated a stem cell graft to a child with acute myeloid leukemia.

About this clonotype: This may arise from a read error, as a much more abundant clone is one base away. This sequence joins TRBV5-1 and TRBJ1-6, with D possibly being TRBD1 (6 bases). The CDR3 spans 14 residues. Germline V lookup: CDR1 SGHRS, CDR2 YFSETQ. The CDR3 nucleotides read TGCGACAGCAGCGTGGCAGAGGGGGGTTCACCCCTCCACTTT. This translates into CDSSVAEGGSPLHF.

The CDR3 reads CASSDILNEQFF. CDR3 nucleotide sequence: TGCGCCAGCAGTGACATTTTAAATGAGCAGTTCTTC. This chain connects TRBV10-2 to TRBJ2-1; D is unresolved. This CDR3 has 12 residues. Looked up from germline, CDR1 is WSHSY and CDR2 is SAAADI. The V end was cut by 3 bases, the J end by 7 bases, with 7 bases between.

There are a few counts of this clonotype. The V and J genes are TRBV3-1 and TRBJ2-7; 7 nucleotides line up with TRBD2. Trimming cost V 0 bases and J 6 bases; bases outside gene matches: 5. Germline CDR1 reads LGHDT; CDR2 reads YNNKEL (reference sequence). The CDR3 extends over 14 amino acids. The CDR3 nucleotides read TGTGCCAGCAGCCAAGATGAGGGAGGGCCCGAGCAGTACTTC. It specifies CASSQDEGGPEQYF.

The chain has TRBV20-1 and TRBJ2-7; 12 bases map to TRBD2. The CDR3 runs 15 residues. Germline V gene data show CDR1 as DFQATT and CDR2 as SNEGSKA (reference sequence). J was trimmed by 2 bases and V by 1 base; bases with no gene match: 3. CDR3 residues: CSARAPSGGAYEQYF. The CDR3 nucleotides read TGCAGTGCTAGAGCCCCTAGCGGGGGGGCCTACGAGCAGTACTTC.

J is TRBJ1-2 and V is TRBV11-1; 9 bases line up with TRBD1. CDR3 length: 19 amino acids. V lost 5 bases and J lost 6; bases outside the gene matches: 22. Germline V CDR1 and CDR2: SGHAT, FQDESV (reference sequence). CDR3 region: CASSHATLRDRAQLHGYTF. For the CDR3, the DNA is TGTGCCAGCAGCCACGCCACGCTCCGGGACAGGGCCCAATTGCATGGCTACACCTTC.

This clonotype showed up just a few times. The chain combines TRBV5-1 with TRBJ1-6; 8 bases line up with TRBD1. J lost 5 bases, V lost 3 bases, and 10 bases had no gene match. Germline V CDR1 and CDR2: SGHRS, YFSETQ. The CDR3 has 17 residues. As DNA, the CDR3 is TGCGCCAGCAGCTATAGACAGGGGATAATGGATAATTCACCCCTCCACTTT. Amino acids: CASSYRQGIMDNSPLHF.

This clonotype was observed a handful of times. The chain has TRBV24-1 and TRBJ1-2; the D is unclear. V was trimmed by 6 bases and J by 8 bases, leaving 9 bases between them. The CDR3 is 11 residues long. Germline assignment: CDR1 KGHDR and CDR2 SFDVKD. As DNA, the CDR3 is TGTGCCACCAGTAGAGGGAGAGGCTACACCTTC. This sequence encodes CATSRGRGYTF.

This clonotype was seen many times. The gene calls are TRBV21-1 and TRBJ1-2; no DNA check was done on the table's D call, TRBD1. TRBV21-1 is given as a pseudogene. The CDR3 has 13 residues. The CDR3 sequence: CASTARGNYGYTF. In DNA, the CDR3 is TGTGCCAGCACGGCCCGGGGTAACTATGGCTACACCTTC.

Remarks on this clonotype: A much larger clone is a single base away; this may be a read error. The chain couples TRBV12-3 or TRBV12-4 to TRBJ2-1; D tentatively fits TRBD1 or TRBD2 (5 bases each). This CDR3 spans 14 amino acids. The CDR3 nucleotides are TGTGCCAGCAGCCAATGGGGACCAACGGATGAGCGGTTCTTC. Translation: CASSQWGPTDERFF.

The chain carries TRBV18 and TRBJ1-1, with TRBD1 identical over 11 bases. Trimming cost V 6 bases and J 4 bases; bases outside gene matches: 13. CDR1 is KGHSH, CDR2 LQKENI, per germline. This CDR3 is 17 amino acids long. CDR3 coding DNA: TGTGCCAGCTCCCTGGACAGGGGGCGTACGATTGGCACTGAAGCTTTCTTT. Translation: CASSLDRGRTIGTEAFF.

This clonotype was detected ten times or more. Here the CDR3 DNA reads TGCAGTGCTTACCTGGGGCGGGGGGCCCGGTCCACAGATACGCAGTATTTT. This sequence encodes CSAYLGRGARSTDTQYF. The V gene is TRBV20-1, the J gene TRBJ2-3; 8 nucleotides align to TRBD2. There are 17 residues in the CDR3. J was trimmed by 2 bases and V by 5 bases; bases with no gene match: 15. The germline gives CDR1 DFQATT, CDR2 SNEGSKA (reference sequence).

This clonotype was seen many times. This chain links TRBV20-1 with TRBJ2-3, with unresolved D. Per the germline V gene, CDR1 is DFQATT and CDR2 is SNEGSKA (reference sequence). CDR3 length: 11 amino acids. Deletions cut 5 bases from V and 4 bases from J, with 7 bases between. The CDR3 reads CSAGRSDTQYF. CDR3 coding DNA: TGCAGTGCTGGTAGATCAGATACGCAGTATTTT.

J is TRBJ2-2 and V is TRBV5-1; no clear D gene. Germline values: CDR1 SGHRS, CDR2 YFSETQ. V lost 2 bases and J lost 7, with 9 bases in between. This CDR3 has 13 amino acids. The CDR3 loop reads CASSFREIGELFF. CDR3 in DNA: TGCGCCAGCAGCTTTAGGGAAATCGGGGAGCTGTTTTTT.

This clonotype was counted only a few times. The chain combines TRBV28 with TRBJ2-7; unclear D gene. The CDR3 consists of 14 residues. V dropped 5 bases and J dropped 0 bases, with 11 bases sitting between them. CDR1 and CDR2 (germline): MDHEN, SYDVKM. CDR3 bases: TGTGCCAGCAGTCCTCCGGGTCACTCCTACGAGCAGTACGTC. It codes for CASSPPGHSYEQYV.

This clonotype appeared a few times. The chain couples TRBV7-9 to TRBJ2-7, with TRBD1 as a possible D gene (6 bases). The CDR3 length is 15 residues. In germline, CDR1 is SEHNR, CDR2 FQNEAQ (reference sequence). V shed 5 bases and J shed 4 bases, with 18 bases lying between them. The DNA for the CDR3 is TGTGCCAGCAGCGTGGGCGACAGGCCCAGATACGAGCAGTACTTC. Translated: CASSVGDRPRYEQYF.

This clonotype has at least ten counts. The chain recombines TRBV20-1 with TRBJ1-6, with a tentative D call TRBD1 (6 bases). CDR1 and CDR2 (germline): DFQATT, SNEGSKA (reference sequence). The CDR3 loop spans 18 amino acids. V lost 4 bases, J lost 0 bases, and 19 bases lay in between. The DNA of the CDR3 is TGCAGTGCTACCCAACCCATCGACAGGCCCTCCTATAATTCACCCCTCCACTTT. It encodes CSATQPIDRPSYNSPLHF.

This rearrangement joins TRBV7-9 to TRBJ2-3, with unresolved D. The CDR3 loop spans 14 amino acids. V lost 2 bases and J 1 base, leaving 7 bases between the germline ends. CDR1 and CDR2 (germline): SEHNR, FQNEAQ (reference sequence). The chain's CDR3 is CASSLKQRTDTQYF. Here the CDR3 DNA reads TGTGCCAGCAGCTTAAAACAGCGCACAGATACGCAGTATTTT.